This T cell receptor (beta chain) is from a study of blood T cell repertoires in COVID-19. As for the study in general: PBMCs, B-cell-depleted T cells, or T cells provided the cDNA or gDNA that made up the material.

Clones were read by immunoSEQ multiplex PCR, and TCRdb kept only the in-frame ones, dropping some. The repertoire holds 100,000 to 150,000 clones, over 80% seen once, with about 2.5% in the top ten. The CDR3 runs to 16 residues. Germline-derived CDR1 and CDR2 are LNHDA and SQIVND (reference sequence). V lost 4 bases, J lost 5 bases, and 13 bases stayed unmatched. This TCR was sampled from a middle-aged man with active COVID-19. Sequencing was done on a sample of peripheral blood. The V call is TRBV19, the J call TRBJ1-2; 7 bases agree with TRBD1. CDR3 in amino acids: CASSTFGTGERYGYTF. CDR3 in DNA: TGTGCCAGTAGTACCTTCGGAACAGGGGAGAGGTATGGCTACACCTTC.